This T cell receptor beta chain was sequenced during a study of cytomegalovirus exposure and HLA in healthy donors. Study as a whole: Around 86 million unique TCRs, all from HLA-typed donors, were included in an early release of the data.

Donors consisted of healthy bone marrow donors. Sampled while nominally healthy, donors likely had unrecorded immune exposures. Study outcomes and limitations: Some V segments (TRBV6-2 and TRBV6-3 among them) were excluded as indistinguishable.

Trimming shortened V by 2 bases and J by 0 bases, and 14 bases separated the two germline ends. The CDR3 totals 16 residues. Germline V gives CDR1 SGHDT, CDR2 YYEEEE. Both 60 Vbeta primers and 13 Jbeta primers went into the PCR. Profiled with immunoSEQ multiplex PCR; TCRdb holds only in-frame clones, not every one. The data contain about 140,000 clones, about 80% of them singletons. This clone showed up just a few times. Antigen specificity is unknown. The V and J genes are TRBV5-6 and TRBJ1-1; TRBD1 might be the D (5 bases). This clonotype was sampled from a man aged 35 to 55 in good health and CMV-seropositive. The sample taken for sequencing was PBMCs. The CDR3 region has the DNA TGTGCCAGCAGCTTTGGGAACACAGGTCTGAACACTGAAGCTTTCTTT. Translating gives CASSFGNTGLNTEAFF. Using reference TRBV5-6 and TRBJ1-1 for the parts outside the CDR3, the full variable domain is DAGVTQSPTHLIKTRGQQVTLRCSPKSGHDTVSWYQQALGQGPQFIFQYYEEEERQRGNFPDRFSGHQFPNYSSELNVNALLLGDSALYLCASSFGNTGLNTEAFFGQGTRLTVV.